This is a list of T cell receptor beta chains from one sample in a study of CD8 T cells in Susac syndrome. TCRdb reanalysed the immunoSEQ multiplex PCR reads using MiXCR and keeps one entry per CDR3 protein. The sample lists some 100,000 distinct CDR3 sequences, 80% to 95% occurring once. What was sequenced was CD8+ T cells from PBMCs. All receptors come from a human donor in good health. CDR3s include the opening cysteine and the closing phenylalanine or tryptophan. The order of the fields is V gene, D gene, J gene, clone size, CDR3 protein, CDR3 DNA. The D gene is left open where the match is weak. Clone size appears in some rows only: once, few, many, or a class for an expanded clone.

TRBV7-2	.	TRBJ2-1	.	CASSPPGGGNEQFF	TGTGCCAGCAGCCCCCCCGGGGGAGGCAATGAGCAGTTCTTC
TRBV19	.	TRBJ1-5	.	CASSLRDGRNQPQHF	TGTGCCAGTAGTTTAAGGGACGGACGCAATCAGCCCCAGCATTTT
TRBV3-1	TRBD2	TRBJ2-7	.	CASSQDAGGGEQYF	TGTGCCAGCAGCCAAGATGCGGGAGGGGGCGAGCAGTACTTC
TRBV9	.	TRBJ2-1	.	CASSVEAKQGGNEQFF	TGTGCCAGCAGCGTAGAAGCCAAGCAGGGTGGCAATGAGCAGTTCTTC
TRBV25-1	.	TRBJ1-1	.	CASSASSGGNTEAFF	TGTGCCAGCAGTGCATCGAGTGGGGGGAACACTGAAGCTTTCTTT
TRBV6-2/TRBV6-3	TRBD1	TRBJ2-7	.	CASSPLGQGNEQYF	TGTGCCAGCAGCCCCCTGGGACAGGGGAACGAGCAGTACTTC
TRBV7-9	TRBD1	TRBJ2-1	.	CASSSQGVGQFF	TGTGCCAGCAGCTCACAGGGGGTCGGGCAGTTCTTC
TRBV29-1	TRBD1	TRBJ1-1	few	CSSKSGQGEAFF	TGCAGCTCCAAGTCGGGACAGGGCGAAGCTTTCTTT
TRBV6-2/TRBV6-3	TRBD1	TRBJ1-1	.	CASSNPRTGSIEAFF	TGTGCCAGCAGTAACCCAAGGACAGGTTCGATTGAAGCTTTCTTT
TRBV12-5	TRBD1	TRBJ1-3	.	CASGSPRTGTGNTIYF	TGTGCTAGTGGTTCCCCCCGGACAGGTACTGGAAACACCATATATTTT
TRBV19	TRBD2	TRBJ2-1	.	CASSGRAGGGYNEQFF	TGTGCCAGTAGTGGACGAGCGGGAGGGGGTTACAATGAGCAGTTCTTC
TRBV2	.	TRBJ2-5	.	CASRVLGSEETQYF	TGTGCCAGCAGAGTTTTAGGGTCGGAAGAGACCCAGTACTTC
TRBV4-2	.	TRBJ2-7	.	CASSHTSLSHEQYF	TGTGCCAGCAGCCACACCTCTCTATCCCACGAGCAGTACTTC
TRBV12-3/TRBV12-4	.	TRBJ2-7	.	CASSPPSGSQYF	TGTGCCAGCAGTCCCCCCTCGGGATCGCAGTACTTC
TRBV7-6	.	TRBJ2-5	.	CASSSEGTQETQYF	TGTGCCAGCAGCTCAGAAGGGACTCAAGAGACCCAGTACTTC
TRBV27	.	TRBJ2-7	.	CASSPGTNYEQYF	TGTGCCAGCAGTCCCGGGACAAACTACGAGCAGTACTTC
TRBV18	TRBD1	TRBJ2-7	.	CASSPSDRVRAYEQYF	TGTGCCAGCTCACCGTCTGACAGGGTGAGGGCCTACGAGCAGTACTTC
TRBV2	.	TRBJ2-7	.	CASRIDSAASYEQYF	TGTGCCAGCAGGATCGACAGCGCGGCCTCCTACGAGCAGTACTTC
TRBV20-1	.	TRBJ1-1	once	CSARRTVEAFF	TGCAGTGCTAGACGGACAGTTGAAGCTTTCTTT
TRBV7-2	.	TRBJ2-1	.	CASSMGPGSYNEQFF	TGTGCCAGCAGCATGGGACCGGGCTCCTACAATGAGCAGTTCTTC
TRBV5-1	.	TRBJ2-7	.	CASTADYEQYF	TGCGCCAGCACCGCTGACTACGAGCAGTACTTC
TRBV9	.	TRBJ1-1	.	CASSPRSGGNTEAFF	TGTGCCAGCAGCCCCAGGTCGGGGGGGAACACTGAAGCTTTCTTT
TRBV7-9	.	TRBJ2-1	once	CVGSSYNEQFF	TGTGTGGGTAGCTCCTACAATGAGCAGTTCTTC
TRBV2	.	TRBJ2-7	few	CASTESGVGDEQYF	TGTGCCAGCACCGAGTCTGGGGTAGGTGACGAGCAGTACTTC
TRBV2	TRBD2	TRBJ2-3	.	CASRERGRDTQYF	TGTGCCAGCCGGGAGCGGGGGCGAGATACGCAGTATTTT
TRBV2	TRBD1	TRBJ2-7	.	CASRGDRALDYEQYF	TGTGCCAGCAGGGGTGACAGGGCTCTGGACTACGAGCAGTACTTC
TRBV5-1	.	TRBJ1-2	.	CASSPGRGDEGYTF	TGCGCCAGCAGCCCCGGACGGGGAGATGAGGGCTACACCTTC
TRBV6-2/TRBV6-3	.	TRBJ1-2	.	CASSYGDRNYGYTF	TGTGCCAGCAGTTACGGTGACAGGAACTATGGCTACACCTTC
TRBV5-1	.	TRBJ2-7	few	CASSLDAYEQYF	TGCGCCAGCAGCTTGGATGCCTACGAGCAGTACTTC
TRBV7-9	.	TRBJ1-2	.	CASSPAVSGDLGYGYTF	TGTGCCAGCAGCCCAGCGGTATCAGGGGACCTCGGGTATGGCTACACCTTC
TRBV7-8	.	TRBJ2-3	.	CASSAGTRGVTDTQYF	TGTGCCAGCAGCGCGGGGACCAGAGGGGTCACAGATACGCAGTATTTT
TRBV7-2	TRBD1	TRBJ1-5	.	CASSRSSIQGLGNQPQHF	TGTGCCAGCAGCCGAAGTAGTATACAGGGGTTAGGCAATCAGCCCCAGCATTTT
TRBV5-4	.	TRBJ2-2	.	CASSLERGRGGELFF	TGTGCCAGCAGCTTGGAAAGGGGTCGGGGCGGGGAGCTGTTTTTT
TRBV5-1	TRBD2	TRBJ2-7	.	CASSLELAGSEQYF	TGCGCCAGCAGCTTGGAACTAGCGGGAAGCGAGCAGTACTTC
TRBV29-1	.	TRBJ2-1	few	CSGTGPEGVSSYNEQFF	TGCAGCGGAACCGGCCCCGAAGGGGTAAGCTCCTACAATGAGCAGTTCTTC
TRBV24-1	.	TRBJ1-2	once	CATSARTGSGYTF	TGTGCCACCAGCGCGAGAACAGGATCCGGCTACACCTTC
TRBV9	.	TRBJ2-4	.	CASSVGGQTNIQYF	TGTGCCAGCAGCGTAGGAGGACAGACAAACATTCAGTACTTC
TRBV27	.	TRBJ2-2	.	CASSLWPAIGELFF	TGTGCCAGCAGTTTATGGCCAGCCATCGGGGAGCTGTTTTTT
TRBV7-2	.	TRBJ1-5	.	CASSANNQPQHF	TGTGCCAGCAGCGCGAACAATCAGCCCCAGCATTTT
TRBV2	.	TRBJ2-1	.	CASILSGSSYNEQFF	TGTGCCAGCATCCTTAGCGGTAGCTCCTACAATGAGCAGTTCTTC
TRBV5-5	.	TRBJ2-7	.	CASSLQAEQYF	TGTGCCAGCAGCTTACAAGCCGAGCAGTACTTC
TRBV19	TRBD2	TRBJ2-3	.	CASSKTLGTSGMGSTDTQYF	TGTGCCAGTAGTAAAACATTAGGGACTAGCGGGATGGGAAGCACAGATACGCAGTATTTT
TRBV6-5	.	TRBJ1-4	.	CASSLRRREEKLFF	TGTGCCAGCAGTTTGAGGAGGAGGGAAGAAAAACTGTTTTTT
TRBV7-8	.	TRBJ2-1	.	CASSLWLEDRNEQFF	TGTGCCAGCAGCTTATGGCTAGAAGATCGCAATGAGCAGTTCTTC
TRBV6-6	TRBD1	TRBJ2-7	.	CASGVSGTGGYEQYF	TGTGCCAGCGGTGTATCCGGGACAGGGGGCTACGAGCAGTACTTC
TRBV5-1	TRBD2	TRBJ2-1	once	CASSLAGTSGRAHNEQFF	TGCGCCAGCAGCTTGGCCGGGACTAGCGGGAGGGCGCACAATGAGCAGTTCTTC
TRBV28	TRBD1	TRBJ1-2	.	CASSLPLGQGVYGGYTF	TGTGCCAGCAGTTTACCCCTAGGACAGGGAGTCTACGGTGGCTACACCTTC
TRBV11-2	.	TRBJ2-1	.	CASSLPGYNEQFF	TGTGCCAGCAGCCTCCCGGGGTACAATGAGCAGTTCTTC
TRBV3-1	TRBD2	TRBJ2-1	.	CASSQGLAGGDEQFF	TGTGCCAGCAGCCAAGGACTAGCGGGAGGCGATGAGCAGTTCTTC
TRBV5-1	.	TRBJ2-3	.	CASRMTGKDTQYF	TGCGCCAGCAGGATGACCGGGAAGGATACGCAGTATTTT
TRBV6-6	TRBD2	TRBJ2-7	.	CASKLAGRTYEQYF	TGTGCCAGTAAACTAGCGGGGAGAACCTACGAGCAGTACTTC
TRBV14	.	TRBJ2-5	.	CASRRDGEETQYF	TGTGCCAGCAGGCGGGACGGAGAAGAGACCCAGTACTTC
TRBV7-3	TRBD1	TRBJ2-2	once	CASSLNRGSTGELFF	TGTGCCAGCAGCTTAAACAGGGGAAGCACCGGGGAGCTGTTTTTT
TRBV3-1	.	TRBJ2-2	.	CASSQGSTRGELFF	TGTGCCAGCAGCCAAGGTTCGACGAGGGGGGAGCTGTTTTTT